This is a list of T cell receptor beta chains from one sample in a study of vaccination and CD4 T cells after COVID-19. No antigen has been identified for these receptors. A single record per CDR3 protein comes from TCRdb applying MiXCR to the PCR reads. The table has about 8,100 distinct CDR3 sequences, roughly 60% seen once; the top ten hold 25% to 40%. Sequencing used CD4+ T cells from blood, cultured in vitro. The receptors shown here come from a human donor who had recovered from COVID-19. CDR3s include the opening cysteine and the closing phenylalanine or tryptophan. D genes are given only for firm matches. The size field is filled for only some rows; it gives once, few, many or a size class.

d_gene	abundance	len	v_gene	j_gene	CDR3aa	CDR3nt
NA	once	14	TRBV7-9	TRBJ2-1	CASSLSGTTNEQFF	TGTGCCAGCAGCCTGTCCGGGACAACCAATGAGCAGTTCTTC
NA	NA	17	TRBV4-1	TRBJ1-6	CASSQDSGGLGNSPLHF	TGCGCCAGCAGCCAAGATTCGGGGGGCTTAGGTAATTCACCCCTCCACTTT
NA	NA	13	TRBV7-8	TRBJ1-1	CASSPRVGIEAFF	TGTGCCAGCAGCCCGAGGGTAGGGATTGAAGCTTTCTTT
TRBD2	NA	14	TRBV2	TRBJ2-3	CASALAGGPDTQYF	TGTGCCAGCGCTCTAGCGGGAGGCCCAGATACGCAGTATTTT
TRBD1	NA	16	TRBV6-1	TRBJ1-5	CASSELNTGAGQPQHF	TGTGCCAGCAGTGAACTAAACACAGGGGCCGGTCAGCCCCAGCATTTT
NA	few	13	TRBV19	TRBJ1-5	CASSMDRNQPQHF	TGTGCCAGTAGTATGGACAGAAATCAGCCCCAGCATTTT
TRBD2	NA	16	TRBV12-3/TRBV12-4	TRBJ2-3	CASSVFGAGVPDTQYF	TGTGCCAGCAGCGTATTTGGAGCGGGAGTCCCAGATACGCAGTATTTT
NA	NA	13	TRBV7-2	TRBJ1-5	CASSGAINQPQHF	TGTGCCAGCTCGGGGGCGATCAATCAGCCCCAGCATTTT
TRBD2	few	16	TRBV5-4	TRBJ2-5	CASSLPLAGVRETQYF	TGTGCCAGCAGCTTGCCACTAGCGGGAGTACGGGAGACCCAGTACTTC
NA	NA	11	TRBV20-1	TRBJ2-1	CSAMRSDEQFF	TGCAGTGCTATGCGAAGCGATGAGCAGTTCTTC
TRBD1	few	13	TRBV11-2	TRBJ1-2	CASSVTGVYGYTF	TGTGCCAGCAGCGTGACAGGGGTCTATGGCTACACCTTC
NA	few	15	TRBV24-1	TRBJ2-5	CATSDPGRGQETQYF	TGTGCCACCAGTGATCCCGGACGGGGTCAAGAGACCCAGTACTTC
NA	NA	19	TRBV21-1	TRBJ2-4	CASSKADDRGGVAKNIQYF	TGTGCCAGCAGCAAAGCGGATGACAGGGGGGGGGTAGCCAAAAACATTCAGTACTTC
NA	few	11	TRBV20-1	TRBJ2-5	CSATRGETQYF	TGCAGTGCCACTCGCGGGGAGACCCAGTACTTC
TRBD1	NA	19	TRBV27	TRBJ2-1	CASSLSMVRWDRGHNEQFF	TGTGCCAGCAGTTTATCGATGGTTCGTTGGGACAGGGGCCACAATGAGCAGTTCTTC
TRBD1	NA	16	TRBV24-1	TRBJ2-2	CATSDPGTEITGELFF	TGTGCCACCAGTGACCCCGGGACAGAGATCACCGGGGAGCTGTTTTTT
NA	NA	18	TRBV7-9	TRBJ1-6	CASSLGGVGPPDPSPPHF	TGTGCCAGCAGCTTAGGGGGGGTCGGGCCGCCCGACCCTTCACCCCCCCACTTT
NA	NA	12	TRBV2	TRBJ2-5	CASRDDQETQYF	TGTGCCAGCAGAGACGACCAAGAGACCCAGTACTTC
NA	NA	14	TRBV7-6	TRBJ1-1	CASSLGRANTEAFF	TGTGCCAGCAGCTTAGGCAGGGCCAACACTGAAGCTTTCTTT
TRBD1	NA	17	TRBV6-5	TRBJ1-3	CASSSTLTGEAGNTIYF	TGTGCCAGCAGTTCCACACTTACAGGGGAAGCGGGAAACACCATATATTTT
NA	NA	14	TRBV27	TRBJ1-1	CASSLSGGDTEAFF	TGTGCCAGCAGTCTTTCCGGTGGTGACACTGAAGCTTTCTTT
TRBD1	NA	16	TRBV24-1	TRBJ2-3	CATSVQRQGKGDTQYF	TGTGCCACCAGTGTTCAGAGACAGGGAAAAGGGGATACGCAGTATTTT
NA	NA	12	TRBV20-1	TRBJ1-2	CSARLRGQTNEF	TGCAGTGCTAGACTAAGAGGACAGACGAACGAATTC
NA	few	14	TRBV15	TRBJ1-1	CATSRDSRAAEAFF	TGTGCCACCAGCAGAGATAGTAGGGCAGCTGAAGCTTTCTTT
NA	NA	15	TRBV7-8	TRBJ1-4	CASSLMGGDNEKLFF	TGTGCCAGCAGCCTCATGGGGGGGGATAATGAAAAACTGTTTTTT
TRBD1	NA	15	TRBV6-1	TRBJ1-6	CATDRGLYYNSPLHF	TGTGCCACCGACAGGGGGCTATATTATAATTCACCCCTCCACTTT